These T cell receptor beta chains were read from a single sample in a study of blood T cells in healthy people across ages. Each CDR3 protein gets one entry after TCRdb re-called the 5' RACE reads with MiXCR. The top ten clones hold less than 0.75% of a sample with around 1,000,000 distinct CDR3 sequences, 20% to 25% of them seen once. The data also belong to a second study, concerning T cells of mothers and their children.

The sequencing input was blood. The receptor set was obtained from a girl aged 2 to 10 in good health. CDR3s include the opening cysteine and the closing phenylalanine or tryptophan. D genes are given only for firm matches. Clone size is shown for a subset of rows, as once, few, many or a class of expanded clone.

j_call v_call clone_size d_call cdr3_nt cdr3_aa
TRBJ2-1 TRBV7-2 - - TGTGCCAGCAGCTTAGCGGGGGGTGAGGGATACAATGAGCAGTTCTTC CASSLAGGEGYNEQFF
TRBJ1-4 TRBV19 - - TGTGCCAGTAGTTTCCGGGACCATAATGAAAAACTGTTTTTT CASSFRDHNEKLFF
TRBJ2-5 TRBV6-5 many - TGTGCCAGCAGTTCTTCCGACTCCCCCGGGGGGACCCAGTACTTC CASSSSDSPGGTQYF
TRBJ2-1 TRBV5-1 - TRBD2 TGCGCCAGCATTAGTGAGGGAGGGCTTGAGCAGTTCTTC CASISEGGLEQFF
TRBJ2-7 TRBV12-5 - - TGTGCTAGTGGTTTACAACGGATACCCTACGAGCAGTACTTC CASGLQRIPYEQYF
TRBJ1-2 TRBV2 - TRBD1 TGTGCCAGCAGTGAGGGCCGTGACAGGGCCTATGGCTACACCTTC CASSEGRDRAYGYTF
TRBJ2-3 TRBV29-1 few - TGCAGCGTCTTAGCCCCACTCACAGATACGCAGTATTTT CSVLAPLTDTQYF
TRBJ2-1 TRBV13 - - TGTGCCAGCAGCTCAAATGTCGAGGGTTCGGATGAGCAGTTCTTC CASSSNVEGSDEQFF
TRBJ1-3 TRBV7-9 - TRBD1 TGTGCCAGCAGCGGACGGACAGGTGCAAACACCATATATTTT CASSGRTGANTIYF
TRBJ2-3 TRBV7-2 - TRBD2 TGTGCCAGCAGGAGCGGGGGCCTTAGCACAGATACGCAGTATTTT CASRSGGLSTDTQYF
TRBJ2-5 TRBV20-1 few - TGCAGTGCTAGCGGGGGGCAAGTACAAGAGACCCAGTACTTC CSASGGQVQETQYF
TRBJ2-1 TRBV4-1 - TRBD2 TGCGCCAGCAGCTCGGACCATAGCGGGGGGGCGTGGAATGAGCAGTTCTTC CASSSDHSGGAWNEQFF
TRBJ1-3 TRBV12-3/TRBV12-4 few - TGTGCCAGCAGAACGTCCTGGGGGGGCTCTGGAAACACCATATATTTT CASRTSWGGSGNTIYF
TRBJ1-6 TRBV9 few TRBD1 TGTGCCAGCAGCCTACGGGGACAGGAAAATTCACCCCTCCACTTT CASSLRGQENSPLHF
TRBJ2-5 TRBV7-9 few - TGTGCCAGCAGCCCATCAGGGTTTATCGGAGAGACCCAGTACTTC CASSPSGFIGETQYF
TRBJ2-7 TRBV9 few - TGTGCCAGCAGCGCTCAGACAGGGAGGTACGAGCAGTACTTC CASSAQTGRYEQYF
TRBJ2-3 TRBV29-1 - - TGCAGCGGGGTAACTAGCACAGATACGCAGTATTTT CSGVTSTDTQYF
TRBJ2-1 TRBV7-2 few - TGTGCCAGCAGCTTCGGCCCAACCGACTACAATGAGCAGTTCTTC CASSFGPTDYNEQFF
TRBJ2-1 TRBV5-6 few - TGTGCCAGCAGCTTGGCTCCCGTCGACTACAATGAGCAGTTCTTC CASSLAPVDYNEQFF
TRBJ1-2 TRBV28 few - TGTGCCAGCAGTTTCGGTACAGAGGTCTATGGCTACACCTTC CASSFGTEVYGYTF
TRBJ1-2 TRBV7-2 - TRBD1 TGTGCCAGCAGCCAGCGGACAGGACCCTATGGCTACACCTTC CASSQRTGPYGYTF
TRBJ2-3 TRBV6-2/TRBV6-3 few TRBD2 TGTGCCAGCAGTTACTCAGAGCGGGAGACAGATACGCAGTATTTT CASSYSERETDTQYF
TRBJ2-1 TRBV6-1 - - TGTGCCAGCAGTCAGACTTTCTCCTACAATGAGCAGTTCTTC CASSQTFSYNEQFF
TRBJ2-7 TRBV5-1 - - TGCGCCAGCAGCTTGGAGTATTGGGACGTTTCAACCTACGAGCAGTACTTC CASSLEYWDVSTYEQYF
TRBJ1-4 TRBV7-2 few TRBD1 TGTGCCAGCAGCCCCGGGACAGGACACAGTTCTTGGTTTTTT CASSPGTGHSSWFF
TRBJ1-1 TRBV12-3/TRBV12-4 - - TGTGCCAGCTCAGGGTACCCTGAAGCTTTCTTT CASSGYPEAFF
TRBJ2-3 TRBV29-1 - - TGCAGCGTTGAAGGGGGCGGGGGCCCAGATACGCAGTATTTT CSVEGGGGPDTQYF
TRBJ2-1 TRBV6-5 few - TGTGCCAGCAGTTACGGGTCCCCAAATGAGCAGTTCTTC CASSYGSPNEQFF
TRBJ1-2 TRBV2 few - TGTGCCAGCAGTTCCGGCGGAGTTAGCTATGGCTACACCTTC CASSSGGVSYGYTF